The rows below give T cell receptor beta chains drawn from one sample of a study of blood T cell repertoires in COVID-19. The data were produced by immunoSEQ multiplex PCR, yet TCRdb's version contains in-frame clones alone and is incomplete. Of around 270,000 clones in the sample, approximately 83% were seen once. Sequences were obtained from peripheral blood. These receptors originate from an older person with COVID-19, enrolled during active disease. The CDR3 runs from the conserved cysteine through the conserved F or W. D genes are given only for firm matches. Size values are once, few and many counts, or a class for expanded clones, and some rows have none.

size,D,J,V,length,DNA,CDR3
.,TRBD2,TRBJ2-7,TRBV10-3,14,TGTGCCATCAGTGCTAGCGGGGGGGTGTACGAGCAGTACTTC,CAISASGGVYEQYF
.,.,TRBJ1-1,TRBV5-6,11,TGTGCCAGCAGCTCCAATCATGAAGCTTTCTTT,CASSSNHEAFF
.,TRBD1,TRBJ1-4,TRBV19,15,TGTGCCAGTAGTCCCCGACAGGGAACTAATGAAAAACTGTTTTTT,CASSPRQGTNEKLFF
.,TRBD1,TRBJ1-4,TRBV12-5,13,TGTGCAGACCTGGACAGGGGTAATGAAAAACTGTTTTTT,CADLDRGNEKLFF
.,.,TRBJ2-1,TRBV7-8,14,TGTGCCAGCAGCTCCAGGGGCGTGTACAATGAGCAGTTCTTC,CASSSRGVYNEQFF
.,.,TRBJ2-7,TRBV28,11,TGTGCCAGCAGTAACCGAGAGTGGCAGTACTTC,CASSNREWQYF
.,.,TRBJ1-2,TRBV3-1/TRBV3-2,15,TGTGCCAGCAGCCAAGATCTTGGGAGGCCCTATGGCTACACCTTC,CASSQDLGRPYGYTF
.,TRBD1,TRBJ2-7,TRBV23-1,15,TGCGCCAAAACCGTTCCCATCGGGACAGACTACGAGCAGTACTTC,CAKTVPIGTDYEQYF
once,.,TRBJ2-3,TRBV4-3,17,TGCGCCAGCAGCCAAGAACTTCAGGTGTATAGCACAGATACGCAGTATTTT,CASSQELQVYSTDTQYF
.,TRBD1,TRBJ1-5,TRBV7-2,14,TGTGCCAGCAGCAGAGGGGGCGGGGATCAGCCCCAGCATTTT,CASSRGGGDQPQHF
.,TRBD1,TRBJ2-1,TRBV18,16,TGTGCCAGCTCACCACCTGGACAGGCGTCCTACAATGAGCAGTTCTTC,CASSPPGQASYNEQFF
few,TRBD1,TRBJ1-4,TRBV5-1,17,TGCGCCAGCAGCTTGGACCCCGGGACAGGGGGCGAAGGGGAACTGTTTTTT,CASSLDPGTGGEGELFF
.,TRBD2,TRBJ2-7,TRBV19,14,TGTGCCAGTAGTGGCGGGAGGCAGGGTGACGAGCAGTACTTC,CASSGGRQGDEQYF
.,.,TRBJ2-2,TRBV5-1,16,TGCGCCAGCAGCTTGGCGCTATCGGGGAACACCGGGGAGCTGTTTTTT,CASSLALSGNTGELFF